What follows are 3 T cell receptor beta chains derived from one specimen sequenced in a study of T cell responses to AZD1222 COVID-19 vaccine. TCRdb's copy holds only in-frame clones and misses some; the assay was immunoSEQ multiplex PCR. The repertoire holds 150,000 to 200,000 clones, with over 80% as singletons. Sequencing used peripheral blood, obtained 28 days after the second dose of the MenACWY control vaccine. Receptors originate from an adult who received the MenACWY meningococcal vaccine as a control.

The rearrangement joins TRBV19 to TRBJ2-3, with 9 nucleotides matching TRBD1. The V and J ends lost 4 bases and 2 bases, in that order; junction bases with no gene match: 7. Germline V gives CDR1 LNHDA, CDR2 SQIVND (reference sequence). CDR3 size: 16 residues. The CDR3 bases are TGTGCCAGTAGTACCGGACAGGGGTGGCCCACAGATACGCAGTATTTT. Translated: CASSTGQGWPTDTQYF.

This chain joins TRBV27 and TRBJ2-2; 7 nucleotides match TRBD1. Germline lookup yields CDR1 MNHEY and CDR2 SMNVEV (reference sequence). Unmatched junction bases numbered 10, after V lost 3 bases and J lost 6 bases. This CDR3 comprises 16 residues. CDR3 nucleotides: TGTGCCAGCAGTTTTTCCGGGACAGAAGGGGCCGGGGAGCTGTTTTTT. It encodes CASSFSGTEGAGELFF.

V gene TRBV21-1 combines with J gene TRBJ2-2. TRBV21-1 is listed as a pseudogene. This CDR3 is built from 12 residues. The CDR3 loop reads CASSLDTGELFF. The CDR3 nucleotides read TGTGCCAGCAGCCTGGACACCGGGGAGCTGTTTTTT.